One and the same sample provided the 8 T cell receptor beta chains below, sequenced in a study of T cell responses to AZD1222 COVID-19 vaccine. The repertoire was sequenced with immunoSEQ multiplex PCR; TCRdb's copy has only in-frame clones and lacks some. This table holds about 130,000 clones, nearly 95% found once. The sample was peripheral blood, taken on day 0 of AZD1222 vaccination. The receptors originated from an adult in good health.

CDR3 region: CASLRIGQGDQPQHF. The CDR3 DNA sequence: TGTGCCTCCCTCCGAATCGGACAGGGGGATCAGCCCCAGCATTTT. The V call is TRBV19, the J call TRBJ1-5; 10 nucleotides match TRBD1. From germline, CDR1 is LNHDA and CDR2 SQIVND (reference sequence). Losses at the gene ends were 11 bases for V and 5 bases for J; bases not matched to a gene: 12. This CDR3 region has 15 residues. The full variable domain, rest sourced from reference TRBV19 and TRBJ1-5, is DGGITQSPKYLFRKEGQNVTLSCEQNLNHDAMYWYRQDPGQGLRLIYYSQIVNDFQKGDIAEGYSVSREKKESFPLTVTSAQKNPTAFYLCASLRIGQGDQPQHFGDGTRLSIL.

The V gene is TRBV18, the J gene TRBJ1-2; D call uncertain. Germline lookup yields CDR1 KGHSH and CDR2 LQKENI. The CDR3 length is 14 residues. V lost 0 bases, J lost 6 bases, and 11 bases lay in between. The CDR3 region has the DNA TGTGCCAGCTCACCACCGGGTTTCACAAATGGCTACACCTTC. Translation gives CASSPPGFTNGYTF.

V is TRBV21-1 and J is TRBJ1-6. TRBV21-1 is a pseudogene. The CDR3 length is 16 residues. CDR3 protein: CASRKVALREDSPLHF. The DNA of the CDR3 is TGTGCCAGCAGGAAAGTGGCACTGCGTGAGGATTCACCCCTCCACTTT.

This clone was counted between two and nine times. The chain joins TRBV10-1 to TRBJ1-2, with TRBD1 matching over 7 bases. The germline gives CDR1 WNHNN, CDR2 SYGVQD (reference sequence). V was clipped by 10 bases and J by 0 bases; unmatched bases: 8. The CDR3 consists of 14 residues. The CDR3 loop is CATTRQGPNYGYTF. The CDR3, as DNA: TGCGCCACCACGAGACAGGGTCCTAACTATGGCTACACCTTC.

This clone was detected once. The V call is TRBV5-8, the J call TRBJ1-4, with TRBD1 matching 9 bases. The CDR3 sequence is 15 residues long. Germline assignment: CDR1 SGHTS and CDR2 YDEGEE. The V and J ends lost 4 bases and 8 bases, in that order; junction bases with no gene match: 9. The CDR3, as DNA: TGTGCCAGCAGCGTAAACAGGGGGCTTTGGGAAAAACTGTTTTTT. As protein: CASSVNRGLWEKLFF.

A note on this clone: One end of the junction is discordant with germline, which a read error may explain. V and J are TRBV5-3 and TRBJ1-1, with D unclear. TRBV5-3 is given ORF status, its function remaining uncertain. CDR3 length equals 8 residues. CDR3 sequence (DNA): TGTGCCAGAAGCCGACCGGTCTTT. Protein: CARSRPVF.

This clone was detected only once. J is TRBJ1-2 and V is TRBV18; D unresolved. Germline assignment: CDR1 KGHSH and CDR2 LQKENI. The CDR3 is 11 amino acids. V was shortened by 1 base and J by 4 bases, with 1 base between the two germline ends. The DNA of the CDR3 is TGTGCCAGCTCACCACGCTATGGCTACACCTTC. Its protein is CASSPRYGYTF.

The J gene is TRBJ1-5, the V gene TRBV2; D unresolved. Germline V lookup: CDR1 SNHLY, CDR2 FYNNEI. The CDR3 sequence is 15 residues long. The V end lost 4 bases, the J end lost 1 base, and 11 bases lay between the germline ends. CDR3 DNA sequence: TGTGCCAGCAGTGTCTCACAGACCAGCAATCAGCCCCAGCATTTT. Its translation: CASSVSQTSNQPQHF.